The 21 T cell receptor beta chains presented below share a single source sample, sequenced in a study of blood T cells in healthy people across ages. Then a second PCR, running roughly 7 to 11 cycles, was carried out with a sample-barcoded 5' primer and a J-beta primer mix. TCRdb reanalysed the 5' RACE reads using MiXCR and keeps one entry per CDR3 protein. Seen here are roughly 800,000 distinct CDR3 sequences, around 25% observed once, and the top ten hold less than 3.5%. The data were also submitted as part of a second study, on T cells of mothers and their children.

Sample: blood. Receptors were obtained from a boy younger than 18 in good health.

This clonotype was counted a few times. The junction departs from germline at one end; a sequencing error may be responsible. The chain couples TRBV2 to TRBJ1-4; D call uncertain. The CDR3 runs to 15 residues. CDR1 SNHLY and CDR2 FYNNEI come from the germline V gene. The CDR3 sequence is CASRFGETANEKLVF. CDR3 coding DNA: TGTGCCAGCAGATTTGGGGAGACGGCTAATGAAAAACTGGTTTTT.

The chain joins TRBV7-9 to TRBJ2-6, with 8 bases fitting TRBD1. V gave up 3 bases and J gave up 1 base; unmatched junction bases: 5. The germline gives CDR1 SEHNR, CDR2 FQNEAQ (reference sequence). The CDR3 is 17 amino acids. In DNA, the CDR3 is TGTGCCAGCAGCTTGGGACAGGCACTATCTGGGGCCAACGTCCTGACTTTC. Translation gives CASSLGQALSGANVLTF.

CDR3 DNA: TGTGCCAGCAGTTTAATCGCGGGCGGAACTAATGAAAAACTGTTTTTT. This gives the protein CASSLIAGGTNEKLFF. This chain uses TRBV12-3 or TRBV12-4 with TRBJ1-4; D not resolved. This CDR3 contains 16 residues. Trimming took 2 bases from V and 1 from J, leaving 11 bases between them.

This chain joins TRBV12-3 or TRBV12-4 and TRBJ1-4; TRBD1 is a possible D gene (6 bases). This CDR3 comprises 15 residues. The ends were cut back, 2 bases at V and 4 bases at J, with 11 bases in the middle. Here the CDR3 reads CASSLLRGFNEKLFF. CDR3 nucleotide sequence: TGTGCCAGCAGTTTACTCAGGGGATTTAATGAAAAACTGTTTTTT.

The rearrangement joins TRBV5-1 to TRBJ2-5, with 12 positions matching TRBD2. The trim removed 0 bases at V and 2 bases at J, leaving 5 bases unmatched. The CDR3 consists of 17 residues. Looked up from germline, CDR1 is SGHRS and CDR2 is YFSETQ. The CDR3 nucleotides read TGCGCCAGCAGCTTGGTCGGACTAGCGGGGCCACAAGAGACCCAGTACTTC. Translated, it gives CASSLVGLAGPQETQYF.

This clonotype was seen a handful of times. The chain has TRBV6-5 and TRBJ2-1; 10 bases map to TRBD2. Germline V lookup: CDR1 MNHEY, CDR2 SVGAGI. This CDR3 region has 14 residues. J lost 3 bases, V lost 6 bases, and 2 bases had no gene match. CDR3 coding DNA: TGTGCCAGCAGGGGGACTAGCGTCTACAATGAGCAGTTCTTC. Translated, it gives CASRGTSVYNEQFF.

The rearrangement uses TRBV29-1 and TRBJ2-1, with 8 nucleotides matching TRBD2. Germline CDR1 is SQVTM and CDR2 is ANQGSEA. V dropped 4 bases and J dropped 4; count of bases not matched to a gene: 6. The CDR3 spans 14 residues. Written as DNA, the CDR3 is TGCAGCGTTGTAACGGGGGGGCCTTACAATGAGCAGTTCTTC. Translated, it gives CSVVTGGPYNEQFF.

This CDR3 reads CASRAGTAEQFF. The CDR3, as DNA: TGTGCCAGCAGGGCTGGGACAGCAGAGCAGTTCTTC. This chain connects TRBV2 to TRBJ2-1; 7 bases fit TRBD1. J was trimmed by 10 bases and V by 6 bases; bases with no gene match: 6. Germline V CDR1 and CDR2: SNHLY, FYNNEI. The CDR3 totals 12 residues.

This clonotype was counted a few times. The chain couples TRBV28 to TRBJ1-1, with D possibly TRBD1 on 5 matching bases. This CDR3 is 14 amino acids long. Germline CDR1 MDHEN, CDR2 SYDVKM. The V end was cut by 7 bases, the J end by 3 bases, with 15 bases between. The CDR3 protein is CASIRTPLDTEAFF. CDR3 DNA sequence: TGTGCCAGCATTCGGACACCCCTGGACACTGAAGCTTTCTTT.

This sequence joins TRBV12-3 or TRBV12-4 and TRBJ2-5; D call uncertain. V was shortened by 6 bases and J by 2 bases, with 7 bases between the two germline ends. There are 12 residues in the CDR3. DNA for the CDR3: TGTGCCAGCAGGAAAGAGCAAGAGACCCAGTACTTC. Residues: CASRKEQETQYF.

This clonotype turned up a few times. CDR3 amino acids: CASSPLRAGGEETQYF. For the CDR3, the DNA is TGTGCCAGCAGTCCCCTCCGCGCGGGGGGAGAGGAGACCCAGTACTTC. The rearrangement links TRBV6-2 or TRBV6-3 to TRBJ2-1; 8 nucleotides agree with TRBD2. The better agreement between TRBJ2-5 and the DNA end casts doubt on the J call. CDR3 size: 16 residues. Germline loops: CDR1 MNHEY, CDR2 SVGEGT.

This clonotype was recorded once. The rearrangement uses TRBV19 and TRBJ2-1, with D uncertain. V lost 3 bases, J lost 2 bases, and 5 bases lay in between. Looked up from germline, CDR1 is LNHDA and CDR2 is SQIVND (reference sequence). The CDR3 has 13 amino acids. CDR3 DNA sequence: TGTGCCAGTAGTATCGCAACCTACAATGAGCAGTTCTTC. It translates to CASSIATYNEQFF.

In DNA form, the CDR3 reads TGTGCCAGTAACCAGGGGTTAGGCGGGGGGCCGTCAGACATTCAGTACTTC. Translating it yields CASNQGLGGGPSDIQYF. The chain couples TRBV19 to TRBJ2-4; 8 nucleotides match TRBD2. Germline V gene data show CDR1 as LNHDA and CDR2 as SQIVND (reference sequence). The V gene end was trimmed by 7 bases and the J gene end by 8 bases; junction bases not matched to a gene: 19. This CDR3 is built from 17 residues.

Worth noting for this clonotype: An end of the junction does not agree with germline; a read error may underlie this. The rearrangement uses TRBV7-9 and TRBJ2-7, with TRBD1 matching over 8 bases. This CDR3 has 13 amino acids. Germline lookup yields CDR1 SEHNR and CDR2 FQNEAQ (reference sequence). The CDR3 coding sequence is TGTGCCCGCAGCCACCGCAGGGGGCACGAGCAGTACTTC. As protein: CARSHRRGHEQYF.

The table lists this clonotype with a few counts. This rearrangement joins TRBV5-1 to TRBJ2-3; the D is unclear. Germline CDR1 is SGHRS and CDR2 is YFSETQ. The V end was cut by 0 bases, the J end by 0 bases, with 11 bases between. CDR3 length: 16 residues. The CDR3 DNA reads TGCGCCAGCAGCTTGGCCTACTCAGCTAGCACAGATACGCAGTATTTT. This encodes CASSLAYSASTDTQYF.

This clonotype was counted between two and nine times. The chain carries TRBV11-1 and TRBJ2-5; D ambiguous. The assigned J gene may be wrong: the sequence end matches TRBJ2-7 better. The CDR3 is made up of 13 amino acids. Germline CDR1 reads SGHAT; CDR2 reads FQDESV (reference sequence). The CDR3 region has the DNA TGTGCCAGCAGCTTTGGAACCCCCTACGAGCAGTACTTC. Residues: CASSFGTPYEQYF.

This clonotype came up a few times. The CDR3 reads CASGLTGQGITGELFF. As DNA, the CDR3 is TGTGCTAGTGGCCTCACGGGACAGGGGATTACCGGGGAGCTGTTTTTT. The genes are TRBV12-5 and TRBJ2-2; 10 positions match TRBD1. The CDR3 is 16 amino acids. Germline lookup yields CDR1 LGHNT and CDR2 FRNRAP. Germline trimming cut 6 bases from V and 5 bases from J; bases unmatched to any gene: 9.

This CDR3 reads CSATGQGGYEQYF. CDR3 DNA: TGCAGTGCCACGGGACAGGGTGGATACGAGCAGTACTTC. The chain joins TRBV20-1 to TRBJ2-1; 9 bases map to TRBD1. The closer fit of TRBJ2-7 to the DNA end suggests the J call may be wrong. The germline V gene has CDR1 DFQATT and CDR2 SNEGSKA (reference sequence). This CDR3 has 13 residues.

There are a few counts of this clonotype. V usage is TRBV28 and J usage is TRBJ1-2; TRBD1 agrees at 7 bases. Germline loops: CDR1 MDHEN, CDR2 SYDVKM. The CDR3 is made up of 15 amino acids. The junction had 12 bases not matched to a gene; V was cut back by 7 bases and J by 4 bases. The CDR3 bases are TGTGCCAGCACCTCAGGGGGGGAGACAGGCTATGGCTACACCTTC. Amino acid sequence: CASTSGGETGYGYTF.

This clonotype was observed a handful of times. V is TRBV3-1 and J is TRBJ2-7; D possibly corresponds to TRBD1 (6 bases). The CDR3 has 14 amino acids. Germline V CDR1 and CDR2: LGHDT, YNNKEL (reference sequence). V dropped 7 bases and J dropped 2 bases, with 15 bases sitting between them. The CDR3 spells CASTTEQGTYEQYF. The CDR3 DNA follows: TGTGCCAGCACAACCGAACAGGGAACCTACGAGCAGTACTTC.

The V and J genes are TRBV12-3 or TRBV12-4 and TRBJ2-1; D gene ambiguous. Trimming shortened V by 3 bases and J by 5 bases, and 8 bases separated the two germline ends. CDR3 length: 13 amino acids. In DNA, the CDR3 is TGTGCCAGCAGTTTGCTTACAGACAATGAGCAGTTCTTC. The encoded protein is CASSLLTDNEQFF.